The sequence of this T cell receptor beta chain was determined in a study of cytotoxic CD8 clonotypes in ibrutinib-treated CLL. Across the study: It was after a median approximately twelve months of treatment, range 6 to 36, that response samples were taken. Study results and caveats: At baseline, clonality was higher than in age-matched healthy donors and correlated with CD8+ counts. Clonality increased at ibrutinib response and stayed stable in sustained remission. At progression, however, it fell back toward baseline.

Sequencing used immunoSEQ multiplex PCR; TCRdb keeps in-frame clones, though not all of them. Of 300,000 to 350,000 clones listed, around four fifths are singletons. J gave up 3 bases and V 2 bases, and 10 bases lay outside the gene matches. Germline V gene data show CDR1 as SGHRS and CDR2 as YFSETQ. There are 17 residues in the CDR3. On this clone itself: No antigen is known for it.

This sample comprised PBMCs, obtained before ibrutinib treatment. This receptor was identified in a human donor with chronic lymphocytic leukemia. The chain employs TRBV5-1 and TRBJ2-3, with TRBD1 matching 9 bases. CDR3 in amino acids: CASSFATGGLGTDTQYF. CDR3 coding DNA: TGCGCCAGCAGCTTCGCGACAGGGGGTTTGGGTACAGATACGCAGTATTTT. Complete variable domain (other parts from reference TRBV5-1 and TRBJ2-3): KAGVTQTPRYLIKTRGQQVTLSCSPISGHRSVSWYQQTPGQGLQFLFEYFSETQRNKGNFPGRFSGRQFSNSRSEMNVSTLELGDSALYLCASSFATGGLGTDTQYFGPGTRLTVL.